What follows are 3 T cell receptor beta chains derived from one specimen sequenced in a study of cytomegalovirus exposure and HLA in healthy donors. It was with 60 Vbeta and 13 Jbeta primers that the PCR ran. The repertoire was sequenced with immunoSEQ multiplex PCR; TCRdb's copy has only in-frame clones and lacks some. The top ten hold approximately 2.5% of the sample, which has 170,000 or so clones, 70% to 80% seen once. Sample: PBMCs. The receptors shown here come from a man aged 55-75 years in good health and CMV-seronegative.

This clone was observed once. This chain links TRBV5-5 with TRBJ1-1, with TRBD1 matching 8 bases. Germline V lookup: CDR1 SGHKS, CDR2 YYEKEE (reference sequence). The V gene end was trimmed by 4 bases and the J gene end by 1 base; junction bases not matched to a gene: 6. CDR3 length: 15 amino acids. The CDR3 region is CASSRDRRPNTEAFF. For the CDR3, the DNA is TGTGCCAGCAGCCGGGACAGGCGTCCGAACACTGAAGCTTTCTTT.

The chain is built from TRBV5-1 and TRBJ1-2, with D possibly TRBD1 on 6 matching bases. The CDR3 is 14 residues long. V was cut by 4 bases and J by 6 bases, with 16 bases left in between. Looked up from germline, CDR1 is SGHRS and CDR2 is YFSETQ. CDR3 DNA sequence: TGCGCCAGCAGCCTCCCAGGGGCGAGGGATGGCTACACCTTC. It specifies CASSLPGARDGYTF.

This clone was picked up a small number of times. The chain joins TRBV2 to TRBJ2-7, with 7 positions matching TRBD2. From germline, CDR1 is SNHLY and CDR2 FYNNEI. V shed 6 bases and J 7 bases; nucleotides not matched to a gene: 15. The CDR3 runs to 15 residues. The CDR3 reads CASRGRAMGTTEQYF. The CDR3 nucleotides read TGTGCCAGCAGGGGGAGGGCAATGGGGACCACGGAGCAGTACTTC.